These 26 T cell receptor beta chains originate from one sample sequenced in a study of radiation and T cells in renal cell carcinoma. TCRdb keeps only in-frame clones here, not all; method: immunoSEQ multiplex PCR. The profile covers roughly 140,000 clones, with roughly 87% appearing a single time and roughly 13% taken by the ten largest. Time point given: blood 2 weeks post-SBRT. Treatment noted: 15 Gy SBRT to primary tumor, nephrectomy 4 weeks later. The input for sequencing was blood, taken from a patient whose treatment included radiotherapy and nephrectomy. These receptors all stem from a woman aged 50 to 60 with renal cell carcinoma.

V and J are TRBV15 and TRBJ1-2; 12 bases are a match to TRBD1. J gave up 3 bases and V 6 bases, and 8 bases lay outside the gene matches. Per germline, CDR1 LNHNV and CDR2 YYDKDF (reference sequence). This CDR3 spans 16 amino acids. For the CDR3, the DNA is TGTGCCACCAGAGAGGGACAGGGGGCGGGGGACTATGGCTACACCTTC. Its protein is CATREGQGAGDYGYTF.

To note about this clone: The same CDR3 is also encoded by other DNA sequences in this sample. V is TRBV4-2 and J is TRBJ1-6; 10 positions agree with TRBD1. Per the germline V gene, CDR1 is LGHNA and CDR2 is YNFKEQ. Trimming removed 1 base from V and 7 bases from J; junction bases left unmatched: 7. This CDR3 contains 17 residues. Here the CDR3 reads CASSQGRQGAVNSPLHF. The CDR3 DNA reads as TGTGCCAGCAGCCAAGGTCGACAGGGGGCGGTAAATTCACCCCTCCACTTT.

The genes are TRBV4-2 and TRBJ2-3; D might be TRBD2 (7 bases). CDR3 length equals 16 residues. Trimming left V 0 bases short and J 6 bases short, with 16 bases between. Germline loops: CDR1 LGHNA, CDR2 YNFKEQ. In DNA, the CDR3 is TGTGCCAGCAGCCAAGAAGGTGGGGGGGCGGCGGATACGCAGTATTTT. Translating gives CASSQEGGGAADTQYF.

The CDR3, as DNA: TGTGCCAGTAGTACACTAGGGCCGAGGACTGAAGCTTTCTTT. Residues: CASSTLGPRTEAFF. V gene TRBV19 combines with J gene TRBJ1-1; D is undetermined. The CDR3 spans 14 residues. The V gene's germline CDR1 is LNHDA and CDR2 SQIVND (reference sequence). Deletions cut 4 bases from V and 5 bases from J, with 14 bases between. The full variable domain, completed using reference TRBV19 and TRBJ1-1, is DGGITQSPKYLFRKEGQNVTLSCEQNLNHDAMYWYRQDPGQGLRLIYYSQIVNDFQKGDIAEGYSVSREKKESFPLTVTSAQKNPTAFYLCASSTLGPRTEAFFGQGTRLTVV.

This clone was counted between two and nine times. The chain uses TRBV9 and TRBJ1-4, with no clear D. The CDR3 covers 15 residues. CDR1 is SGDLS, CDR2 YYNGEE, per germline. V dropped 3 bases and J dropped 8 bases, with 17 bases sitting between them. The CDR3 spells CASSATAARPEKLFF. The CDR3 DNA reads as TGTGCCAGCAGCGCCACGGCCGCCAGGCCCGAAAAACTGTTTTTT.

This clone has a handful of counts. The V call is TRBV25-1, the J call TRBJ2-5; possibly TRBD1 for D (6 bases). Germline loops: CDR1 MGHDK, CDR2 SYGVNS. The CDR3 extends over 13 amino acids. Between the trimmed V and J ends, which lost 2 bases and 3 bases, there was a span of 7 bases. CDR3 protein: CASSEQGKETQYF. For the CDR3, the DNA is TGTGCCAGCAGTGAACAGGGGAAAGAGACCCAGTACTTC.

The chain uses TRBV2 and TRBJ2-6, with 7 bases fitting TRBD2. Germline V gives CDR1 SNHLY, CDR2 FYNNEI. Trimming took 7 bases from V and 0 from J; bases not matched to a gene: 3. The CDR3 has 15 amino acids. In DNA, the CDR3 is TGTGCCAGCACCGGGGGGATCTCTGGGGCCAACGTCCTGACTTTC. This sequence encodes CASTGGISGANVLTF.

The CDR3 nucleotides read TGCAGCGTGACGACCCGGGGGCTAGACACTGAAGCTTTCTTT. Its translation: CSVTTRGLDTEAFF. J is TRBJ1-1 and V is TRBV29-1; tentatively, D is TRBD1 (6 bases). The CDR3 consists of 14 residues. Germline V gene sequence: CDR1 SQVTM, CDR2 ANQGSEA. Trimming shortened V by 6 bases and J by 3 bases, and 17 bases separated the two germline ends.

This chain links TRBV7-2 with TRBJ1-5, with unresolved D. Trimming took 6 bases from V and 5 from J, leaving 8 bases between them. CDR1 and CDR2 (germline): SGHTA, FQGNSA. The CDR3 is made up of 12 amino acids. In DNA form, the CDR3 reads TGTGCCAGCAGTTACTCCCATCAGCCCCAGCATTTT. Translation: CASSYSHQPQHF.

The J gene is TRBJ2-4, the V gene TRBV4-3; D gene ambiguous. V lost 0 bases to trimming and J lost 3 bases, with 12 bases between them. In germline, CDR1 is LGHNA, CDR2 YSLEER. CDR3 length equals 16 residues. This CDR3 is CASSQDWQSVKNIQYF. The CDR3 coding sequence is TGCGCCAGCAGCCAAGATTGGCAGTCGGTCAAAAACATTCAGTACTTC.

Of note for this clone: The same CDR3 also results from other DNA sequences found in this sample. The chain joins TRBV19 to TRBJ1-2; D unclear. V was shortened by 5 bases and J by 3 bases, with 7 bases between the two germline ends. The CDR3 sequence is 12 residues long. Germline assignment: CDR1 LNHDA and CDR2 SQIVND (reference sequence). CDR3: CASSLGDYGYTF. CDR3 nucleotides: TGTGCCAGTAGTCTGGGTGACTATGGCTACACCTTC.

The genes are TRBV6-6 and TRBJ1-5; D unclear. This CDR3 has 12 amino acids. Trimming stripped 2 bases from V and 9 bases from J, with 8 bases between. The germline CDR1 and CDR2 sequences are MNHNY and SVGAGI (reference sequence). CDR3 sequence reads: CASSYQVTPQHF. CDR3 in DNA: TGTGCCAGCAGTTACCAGGTCACGCCCCAGCATTTT.

The rearrangement joins TRBV4-3 to TRBJ2-3; a possible D gene is TRBD1 (5 bases). The germline gives CDR1 LGHNA, CDR2 YSLEER. V was pared by 1 base and J by 1 base, with 12 bases between. The CDR3 totals 16 residues. As DNA, the CDR3 is TGCGCCAGCAGCCAAGTAGTAGGGGCTGGCACAGATACGCAGTATTTT. Encoded protein: CASSQVVGAGTDTQYF.

The chain uses TRBV15 and TRBJ1-2; no clear D. CDR3 length: 16 amino acids. The germline V gene has CDR1 LNHNV and CDR2 YYDKDF (reference sequence). Trimming pared 5 bases from V and 3 bases from J, leaving 19 bases between. The CDR3 reads CATSPLEEGPDYGYTF. Written as DNA, the CDR3 is TGTGCCACCAGCCCCCTGGAGGAGGGCCCTGACTATGGCTACACCTTC.

The chain is built from TRBV19 and TRBJ1-1; D may be TRBD1 (5 bases). CDR3 length: 15 amino acids. Looked up from germline, CDR1 is LNHDA and CDR2 is SQIVND (reference sequence). Trimming left V 8 bases short and J 0 bases short, with 16 bases between. The CDR3 region is CASHRGVRMNTEAFF. The CDR3 nucleotides read TGTGCCAGTCATAGGGGCGTGAGGATGAACACTGAAGCTTTCTTT.

The CDR3 nucleotides are TGCGCCAGCAGCTTGGAGGATTGGGGAACAGGGAGGGGCTCCTATAATTCACCCCTCCACTTT. It is translated as CASSLEDWGTGRGSYNSPLHF. V is TRBV5-1 and J is TRBJ1-6, with D possibly TRBD1 on 6 matching bases. The V and J ends lost 0 bases and 0 bases respectively, with 22 bases between them. CDR1 is SGHRS, CDR2 YFSETQ, per germline. CDR3 length: 21 residues.

The chain joins TRBV6-1 to TRBJ2-5; D possibly corresponds to TRBD2 (7 bases). The CDR3 spans 13 residues. Germline V lookup: CDR1 MNHNS, CDR2 SASEGT. The V and J ends lost 5 bases and 5 bases respectively, with 12 bases between them. The CDR3 loop reads CASSRGAWETQYF. The CDR3 DNA sequence: TGTGCCAGCAGTCGGGGGGCTTGGGAGACCCAGTACTTC.

The genes are TRBV5-4 and TRBJ2-1; 16 bases align to TRBD2. Germline assignment: CDR1 SGHNT and CDR2 YYREEE (reference sequence). With 4 bases clipped from V and 6 bases from J, the junction kept 4 bases outside the gene matches. The CDR3 loop spans 16 amino acids. CDR3 residues: CASSPGLAGGLNEQFF. CDR3 in DNA: TGTGCCAGCAGCCCGGGACTAGCGGGGGGGCTCAATGAGCAGTTCTTC.

The chain uses TRBV10-3 and TRBJ1-1; D is perhaps TRBD1 (5 bases). The CDR3 sequence is 14 residues long. Germline V lookup: CDR1 ENHRY, CDR2 SYGVKD. Trimming removed 4 bases from V and 0 bases from J, with 9 bases in between. This CDR3 reads CAISVGAVNTEAFF. CDR3 DNA sequence: TGTGCCATCAGTGTCGGGGCGGTGAACACTGAAGCTTTCTTT.

This clone was counted a single time. The J gene is TRBJ2-7, the V gene TRBV4-2; D call uncertain. CDR1 is LGHNA, CDR2 YNFKEQ, per germline. The V end was cut by 5 bases, the J end by 6 bases, with 23 bases between. The CDR3 totals 16 residues. The DNA of the CDR3 is TGTGCCAGCAGCATCGAGATTGGGCCCTCCTTCGGCGAGCAGTACTTC. This translates into CASSIEIGPSFGEQYF.

This clone was counted a single time. The chain couples TRBV7-8 to TRBJ1-5, with unresolved D. Per germline, CDR1 SGHVS and CDR2 FQNEAQ. The CDR3 is 16 amino acids. V was pared by 5 bases and J by 0 bases, with 14 bases between. For the CDR3, the DNA is TGTGCCAGCAGCCCCCTACAGAGAGATAGCAATCAGCCCCAGCATTTT. Encoded protein: CASSPLQRDSNQPQHF. The whole variable domain, remainder taken from reference TRBV7-8 and TRBJ1-5, is GAGVSQSPRYKVAKRGQDVALRCDPISGHVSLFWYQQALGQGPEFLTYFQNEAQLDKSGLPSDRFFAERPEGSVSTLKIQRTQQEDSAVYLCASSPLQRDSNQPQHFGDGTRLSIL.

J is TRBJ1-1 and V is TRBV11-2; 7 bases map to TRBD1. Germline V gene sequence: CDR1 SGHAT, CDR2 FQNNGV. Losses at the gene ends were 4 bases for V and 1 base for J; bases not matched to a gene: 12. The CDR3 is made up of 17 amino acids. CDR3 in DNA: TGTGCCAGCAGCTCTCGGACAGGTTGGTTTGGGAACACTGAAGCTTTCTTT. Residues: CASSSRTGWFGNTEAFF.

The V call is TRBV6-6, the J call TRBJ2-7; possibly TRBD1 for D (6 bases). The CDR3 totals 14 residues. The V end lost 3 bases, the J end lost 2 bases, and 11 bases lay between the germline ends. The V gene's germline CDR1 is MNHNY and CDR2 SVGAGI (reference sequence). The CDR3 region is CASSYIQGAYEQYF. CDR3 in DNA: TGTGCCAGCAGTTATATACAGGGAGCCTACGAGCAGTACTTC.

This sequence joins TRBV10-1 and TRBJ1-1, with 7 bases fitting TRBD1. The V segment lost 5 bases and the J segment 1 base; nucleotides outside the gene matches: 7. There are 15 residues in the CDR3. Germline loops: CDR1 WNHNN, CDR2 SYGVQD (reference sequence). CDR3 loop: CASSPRQGRNTEAFF. For the CDR3, the DNA is TGCGCCAGCAGTCCTCGACAGGGACGGAACACTGAAGCTTTCTTT.

This chain links TRBV5-1 with TRBJ2-3; TRBD2 aligns across 7 bases. The CDR3 length is 15 residues. Trimming cost V 0 bases and J 5 bases; bases outside gene matches: 6. Germline V gene sequence: CDR1 SGHRS, CDR2 YFSETQ. Here the CDR3 DNA reads TGCGCCAGCAGCTTGGTAGGGACTACCGGAGATACGCAGTATTTT. The encoded protein is CASSLVGTTGDTQYF.

A single count supports this clone. The V and J genes are TRBV19 and TRBJ2-1, with 8 bases fitting TRBD1. V trimming: 3 bases; J trimming: 4 bases; junction bases outside the gene matches: 5. CDR3 length: 15 amino acids. CDR1 LNHDA and CDR2 SQIVND come from the germline V gene (reference sequence). In nucleotides, the CDR3 is TGTGCCAGTAGTATTAGGACAGGGATTTACAATGAGCAGTTCTTC. Residues: CASSIRTGIYNEQFF. The full variable domain, with the rest looked up from reference TRBV19 and TRBJ2-1, is DGGITQSPKYLFRKEGQNVTLSCEQNLNHDAMYWYRQDPGQGLRLIYYSQIVNDFQKGDIAEGYSVSREKKESFPLTVTSAQKNPTAFYLCASSIRTGIYNEQFFGPGTRLTVL.